These 5 T cell receptor beta chains share one sample of origin, sequenced in a study of blood T cells in healthy people across ages. Next came a second PCR, run for about 7 to 12 cycles, which used a sample-barcoded 5' primer along with a J-beta primer mix. TCRdb reprocessed the 5' RACE reads with MiXCR, giving one entry per CDR3 protein. The table includes some 640,000 distinct CDR3 sequences, 45% to 50% detected once. Sequenced sample: blood. These receptors were obtained from a woman aged 60 to 75 in good health.

V gene TRBV5-1 combines with J gene TRBJ2-1; TRBD1 aligns across 9 bases. The CDR3 is 19 residues long. CDR1 and CDR2 from the germline V gene are SGHRS and YFSETQ. V dropped 0 bases and J dropped 9; count of bases not matched to a gene: 19. This CDR3 is CASSLDKQGALQVNIEQFF. In DNA form, the CDR3 reads TGCGCCAGCAGCTTGGACAAACAGGGGGCGCTTCAAGTTAATATTGAGCAGTTCTTC.

The genes are TRBV9 and TRBJ1-1, with D maybe TRBD1 (5 bases). Germline loops: CDR1 SGDLS, CDR2 YYNGEE. V lost 2 bases, J lost 3 bases, and 11 bases lay in between. This CDR3 is built from 14 residues. The CDR3 sequence is CASSVRGEDTEAFF. The CDR3 DNA reads as TGTGCCAGCAGCGTGAGAGGGGAGGACACTGAAGCTTTCTTT.

This clonotype was observed a few times. J is TRBJ1-2 and V is TRBV3-1; D perhaps matches TRBD1 (5 bases). The V and J ends lost 0 bases and 0 bases respectively, with 17 bases between them. The CDR3 contains 18 residues. Germline CDR1 reads LGHDT; CDR2 reads YNNKEL (reference sequence). The CDR3 DNA reads TGTGCCAGCAGCCAAGAGTCGCAGGGAGTGACTGCTAACTATGGCTACACCTTC. Its translation is CASSQESQGVTANYGYTF.

To note about this clonotype: A much larger clone is a single base away; this may be a read error. The rearrangement uses TRBV7-3 and TRBJ2-5; 7 bases are a match to TRBD1. The J call may be wrong; the DNA end is better matched by TRBJ2-7. Germline V gene sequence: CDR1 SGHTA, CDR2 FQGTGA. The CDR3 sequence is 13 residues long. The CDR3: CASNRDRKGEQYF. The CDR3 DNA reads TGTGCCAGCAACCGGGACAGAAAGGGCGAGCAGTACTTC.

The chain couples TRBV6-2 or TRBV6-3 to TRBJ1-1; a possible D gene is TRBD1 (6 bases). The CDR3 extends over 19 amino acids. Germline-derived CDR1 and CDR2 are MNHEY and SVGEGT. V dropped 2 bases and J dropped 1 base, with 23 bases sitting between them. In DNA, the CDR3 is TGTGCCAGCAGTTACACCCCTGGCTGGGGGGCCCGGGGGAACACTGAAGCTTTCTTT. Translation: CASSYTPGWGARGNTEAFF.